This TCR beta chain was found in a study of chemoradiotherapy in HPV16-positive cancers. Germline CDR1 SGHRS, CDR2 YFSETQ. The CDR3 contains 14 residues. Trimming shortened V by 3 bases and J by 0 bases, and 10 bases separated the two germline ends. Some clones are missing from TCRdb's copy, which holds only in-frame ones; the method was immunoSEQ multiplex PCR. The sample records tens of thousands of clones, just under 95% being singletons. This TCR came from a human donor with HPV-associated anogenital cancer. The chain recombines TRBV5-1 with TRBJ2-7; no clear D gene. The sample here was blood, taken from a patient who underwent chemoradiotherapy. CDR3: CASSSGRISYEQYF. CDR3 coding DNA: TGCGCCAGCAGCTCCGGAAGGATCTCCTACGAGCAGTACTTC. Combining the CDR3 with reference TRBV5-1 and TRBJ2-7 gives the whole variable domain KAGVTQTPRYLIKTRGQQVTLSCSPISGHRSVSWYQQTPGQGLQFLFEYFSETQRNKGNFPGRFSGRQFSNSRSEMNVSTLELGDSALYLCASSSGRISYEQYFGPGTRLTVT.